This T cell receptor beta chain was profiled in a study of OX40 agonist ivuxolimab in advanced cancers. Study information: Prior therapy, whether anti-PD-1, anti-PD-L1 or anti-CTLA-4, was allowed, and roughly 44% had some.

Assay: immunoSEQ multiplex PCR; the TCRdb copy retains only in-frame clones and omits some. The sample lists about 28,000 clones, roughly 80% seen once, with approximately 30% in the top ten. Patients were ruled out by autoimmune disease history or systemic immunosuppression. The V and J ends lost 5 bases and 2 bases respectively, with 12 bases between them. CDR3 size: 15 residues. Per germline, CDR1 SEHNR and CDR2 FQNEAQ (reference sequence). The V gene is TRBV7-9, the J gene TRBJ1-4; the D gene is possibly TRBD1 (6 bases). This clonotype originated in an adult with an advanced solid tumor such as melanoma, head and neck, liver or kidney cancer. Sequenced here: CD4+ or CD8+ T cells sorted from blood, sampled in a trial of the OX40 agonist ivuxolimab. The CDR3 reads CASSERTDTNEKLFF. The CDR3 DNA reads as TGTGCCAGCAGCGAGAGGACAGACACTAATGAAAAACTGTTTTTT.